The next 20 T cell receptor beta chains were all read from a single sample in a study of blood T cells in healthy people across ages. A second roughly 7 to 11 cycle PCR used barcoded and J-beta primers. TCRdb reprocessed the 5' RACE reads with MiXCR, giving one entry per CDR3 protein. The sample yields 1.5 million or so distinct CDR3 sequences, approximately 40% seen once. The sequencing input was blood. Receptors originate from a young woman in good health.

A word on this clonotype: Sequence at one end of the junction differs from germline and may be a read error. DNA for the CDR3: TGCGCCAGCAGCCACGGCCCAATGACAGGGCGCGGGAACTATGGCCACACCTTC. This encodes CASSHGPMTGRGNYGHTF. The chain couples TRBV4-1 to TRBJ1-2; 7 nucleotides align to TRBD1. Germline V lookup: CDR1 MGHRA, CDR2 YSYEKL. The CDR3 runs to 18 residues.

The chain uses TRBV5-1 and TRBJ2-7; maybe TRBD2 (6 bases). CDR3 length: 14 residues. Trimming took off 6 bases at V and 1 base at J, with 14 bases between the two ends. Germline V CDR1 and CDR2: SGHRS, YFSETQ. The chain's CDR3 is CASTEDGGSYEQYF. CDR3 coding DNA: TGCGCCAGCACGGAAGACGGGGGATCCTACGAGCAGTACTTC.

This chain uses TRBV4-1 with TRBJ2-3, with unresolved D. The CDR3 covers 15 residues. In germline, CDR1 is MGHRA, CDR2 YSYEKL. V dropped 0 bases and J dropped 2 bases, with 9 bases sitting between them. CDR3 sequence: CASSQEMTLTDTQYF. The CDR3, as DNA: TGCGCCAGCAGCCAAGAGATGACCCTCACAGATACGCAGTATTTT.

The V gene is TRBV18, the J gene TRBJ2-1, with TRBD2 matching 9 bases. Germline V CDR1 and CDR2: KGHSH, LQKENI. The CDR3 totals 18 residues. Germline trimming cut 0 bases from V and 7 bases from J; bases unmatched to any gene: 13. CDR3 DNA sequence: TGTGCCAGCTCACCACCGAAAGCGGGAGGACAACTGGGGAATGAGCAGTTCTTC. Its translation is CASSPPKAGGQLGNEQFF.

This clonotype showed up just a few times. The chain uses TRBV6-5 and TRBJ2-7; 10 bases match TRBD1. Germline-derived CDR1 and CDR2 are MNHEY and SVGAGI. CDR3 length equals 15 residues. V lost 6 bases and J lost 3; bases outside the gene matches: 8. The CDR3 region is CASRPFRTGGYEQYF. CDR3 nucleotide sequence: TGTGCCAGCAGGCCCTTTAGGACAGGGGGCTACGAGCAGTACTTC.

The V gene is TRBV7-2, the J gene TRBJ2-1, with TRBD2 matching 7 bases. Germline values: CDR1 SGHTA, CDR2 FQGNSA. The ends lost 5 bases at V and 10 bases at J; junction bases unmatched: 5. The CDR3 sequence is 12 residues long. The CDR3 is CTSSLGGREQFF. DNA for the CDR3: TGTACCAGCAGCCTGGGGGGGAGGGAGCAGTTCTTC.

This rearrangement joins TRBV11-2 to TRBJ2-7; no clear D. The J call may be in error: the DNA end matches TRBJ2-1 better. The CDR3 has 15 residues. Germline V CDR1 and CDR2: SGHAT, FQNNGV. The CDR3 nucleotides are TGTGCCAGCAGCTTAATGGGCAGCTCGCGCTACGAGCAGTTCTTC. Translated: CASSLMGSSRYEQFF.

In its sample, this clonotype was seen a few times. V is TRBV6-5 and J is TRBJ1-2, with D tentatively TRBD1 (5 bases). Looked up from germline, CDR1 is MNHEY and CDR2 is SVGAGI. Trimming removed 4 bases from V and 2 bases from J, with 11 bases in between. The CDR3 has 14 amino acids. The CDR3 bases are TGTGCCAGCAGTTCTCCGACAGAGAACTATGGCTACACCTTC. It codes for CASSSPTENYGYTF.

The DNA of the CDR3 is TGCAGCGTTATGCGGGAGACCTACAATGAGCAGTTCTTC. Translated: CSVMRETYNEQFF. V is TRBV29-1 and J is TRBJ2-1; TRBD2 matches at 7 bases. The CDR3 is 13 amino acids. After removal of 5 bases from V and 2 bases from J, the junction contained 3 bases not matched to a gene. CDR1 is SQVTM, CDR2 ANQGSEA, per germline.

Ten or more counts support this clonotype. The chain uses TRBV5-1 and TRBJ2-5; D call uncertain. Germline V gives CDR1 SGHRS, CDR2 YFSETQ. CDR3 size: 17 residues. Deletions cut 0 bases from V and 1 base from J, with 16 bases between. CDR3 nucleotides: TGCGCCAGCAGCTTGGAACCCCCAGCAGATACCCAAGAGACCCAGTACTTC. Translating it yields CASSLEPPADTQETQYF. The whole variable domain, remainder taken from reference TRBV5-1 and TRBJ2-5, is KAGVTQTPRYLIKTRGQQVTLSCSPISGHRSVSWYQQTPGQGLQFLFEYFSETQRNKGNFPGRFSGRQFSNSRSEMNVSTLELGDSALYLCASSLEPPADTQETQYFGPGTRLLVL.

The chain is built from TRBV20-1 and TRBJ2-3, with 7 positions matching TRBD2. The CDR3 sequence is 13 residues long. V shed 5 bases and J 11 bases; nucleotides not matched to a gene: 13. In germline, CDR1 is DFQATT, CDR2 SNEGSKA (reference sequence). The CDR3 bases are TGCAGTGCTCTTGGACTCCGGACTAGAGTGCAGTATTTT. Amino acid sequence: CSALGLRTRVQYF.

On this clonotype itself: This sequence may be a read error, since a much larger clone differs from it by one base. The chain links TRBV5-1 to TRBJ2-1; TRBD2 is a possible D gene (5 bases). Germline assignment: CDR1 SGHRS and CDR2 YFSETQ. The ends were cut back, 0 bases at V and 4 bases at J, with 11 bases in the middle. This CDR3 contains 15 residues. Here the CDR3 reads CASSLAQRRYNEQFF. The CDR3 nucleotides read TGCGCCAGCAGCTTGGCCCAGCGGAGATACAATGAGCAGTTCTTC. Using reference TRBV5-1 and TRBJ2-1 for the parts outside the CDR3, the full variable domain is KAGVTQTPRYLIKTRGQQVTLSCSPISGHRSVSWYQQTPGQGLQFLFEYFSETQRNKGNFPGRFSGRQFSNSRSEMNVSTLELGDSALYLCASSLAQRRYNEQFFGPGTRLTVL.

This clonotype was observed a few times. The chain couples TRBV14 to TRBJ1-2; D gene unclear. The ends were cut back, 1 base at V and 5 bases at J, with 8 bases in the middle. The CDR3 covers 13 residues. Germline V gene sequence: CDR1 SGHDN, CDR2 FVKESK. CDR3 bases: TGTGCCAGCAGCCAAGGTTACCGATATGGCTACACCTTC. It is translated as CASSQGYRYGYTF.

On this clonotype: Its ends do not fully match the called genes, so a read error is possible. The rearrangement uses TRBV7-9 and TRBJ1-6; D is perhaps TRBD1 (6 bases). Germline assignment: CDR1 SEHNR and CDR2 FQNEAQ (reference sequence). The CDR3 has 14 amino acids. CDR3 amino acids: CASTNRDSGSPLHF. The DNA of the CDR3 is TGTGCCAGCACCAACAGGGATAGCGGCTCACCCCTCCATTTT.

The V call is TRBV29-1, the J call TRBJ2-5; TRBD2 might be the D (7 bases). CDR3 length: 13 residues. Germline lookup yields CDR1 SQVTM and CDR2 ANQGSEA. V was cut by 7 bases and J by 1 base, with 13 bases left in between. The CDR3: CSARGGLQETQYF. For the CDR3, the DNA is TGCAGCGCCCGCGGGGGCCTCCAAGAGACCCAGTACTTC.

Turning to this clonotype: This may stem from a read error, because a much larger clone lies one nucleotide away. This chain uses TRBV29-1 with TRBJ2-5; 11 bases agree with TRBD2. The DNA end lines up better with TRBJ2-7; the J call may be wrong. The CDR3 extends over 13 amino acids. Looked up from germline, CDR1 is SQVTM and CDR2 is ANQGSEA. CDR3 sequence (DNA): TGCGGCGTAGGGACTAGCGGCCGATACGAGCAGTACTTC. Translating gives CGVGTSGRYEQYF.

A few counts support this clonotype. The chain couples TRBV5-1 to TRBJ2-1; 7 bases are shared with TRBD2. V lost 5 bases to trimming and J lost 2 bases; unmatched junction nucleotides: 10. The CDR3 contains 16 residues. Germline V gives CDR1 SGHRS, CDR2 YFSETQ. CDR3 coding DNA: TGCGCCAGCAGGTGGGATATAGCGGGCGCCTACAATGAGCAGTTCTTC. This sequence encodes CASRWDIAGAYNEQFF.

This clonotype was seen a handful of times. Written as DNA, the CDR3 is TGTGCCAGCAGTTTGATACGACTAGCGGGAGGGAATGAGCAGTTCTTC. Translation: CASSLIRLAGGNEQFF. This chain joins TRBV27 and TRBJ2-1, with 14 bases fitting TRBD2. V lost 3 bases and J lost 7; bases outside the gene matches: 5. The CDR3 contains 16 residues. The germline V gene encodes CDR1 MNHEY and CDR2 SMNVEV (reference sequence).

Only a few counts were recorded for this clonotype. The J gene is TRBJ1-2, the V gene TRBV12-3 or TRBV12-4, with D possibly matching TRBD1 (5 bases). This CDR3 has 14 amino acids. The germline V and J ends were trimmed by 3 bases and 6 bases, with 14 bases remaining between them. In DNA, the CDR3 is TGTGCCAGCAGTTTGGGGGTTACAATTAATGGCTACACCTTC. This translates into CASSLGVTINGYTF.

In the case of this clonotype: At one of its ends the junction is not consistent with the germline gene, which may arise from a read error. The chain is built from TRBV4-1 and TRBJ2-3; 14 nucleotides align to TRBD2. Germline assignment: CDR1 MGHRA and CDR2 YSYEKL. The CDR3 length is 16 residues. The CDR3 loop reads CVSSPGLAGGVDTQYF. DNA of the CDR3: TGCGTCAGCAGCCCCGGACTAGCGGGAGGAGTAGATACGCAGTATTTT.